This TCR beta chain appears in the sequencing data of a study of T cell repertoires in cytomegalovirus infection. Study-wide background: It can be stated that public TCR beta signatures indicated CMV infection as well as a matching HLA type.

Remarks on this clonotype: The antigen remains unidentified.

Study-level findings and limits: Accumulated public TCR beta family frequency recognized individuals carrying CMV together with the relevant HLA.

TCRdb recomputed calls from the reads with MiXCR, one row per CDR3 protein. The sample lists hundreds of thousands of distinct CDR3 sequences, approximately 33% occurring once. This sequence originates from a human donor in good health (CMV status not recorded). Some clones in this sample may be carry-over from other donors' samples. Specimen: cultured PBMCs, collected from culture after CMV antigen stimulation.

DNA for the CDR3: TGTGCCAGCAGCTTTACCGGGGGCCAAGAGACCCAGTACTTC. It specifies CASSFTGGQETQYF. This sequence joins TRBV7-2 and TRBJ2-5; D perhaps matches TRBD2 (6 bases). The CDR3 is 14 amino acids. Looked up from germline, CDR1 is SGHTA and CDR2 is FQGNSA. Deletions cut 3 bases from V and 1 base from J, with 9 bases between.